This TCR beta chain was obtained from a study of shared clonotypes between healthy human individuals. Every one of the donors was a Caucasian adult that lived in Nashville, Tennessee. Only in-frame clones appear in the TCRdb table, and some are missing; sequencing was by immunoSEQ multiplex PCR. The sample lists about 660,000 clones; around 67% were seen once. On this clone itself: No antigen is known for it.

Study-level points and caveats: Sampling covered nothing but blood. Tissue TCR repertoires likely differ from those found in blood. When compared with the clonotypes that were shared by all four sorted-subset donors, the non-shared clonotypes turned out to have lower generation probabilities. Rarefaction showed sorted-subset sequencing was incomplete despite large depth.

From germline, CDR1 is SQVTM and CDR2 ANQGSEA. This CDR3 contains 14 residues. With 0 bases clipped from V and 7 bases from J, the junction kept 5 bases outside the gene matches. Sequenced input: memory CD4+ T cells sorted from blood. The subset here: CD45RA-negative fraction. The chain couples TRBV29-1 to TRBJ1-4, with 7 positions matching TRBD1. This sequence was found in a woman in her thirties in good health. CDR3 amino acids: CSVEEGAGGEKLFF. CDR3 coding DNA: TGCAGCGTTGAAGAAGGGGCAGGGGGTGAAAAACTGTTTTTT.